The 9 T cell receptor beta chains below all came from one sample that was sequenced in a study of CD4 T cells in relation to SARS-CoV-2 and coronaviruses. The unexposed donors gave CD4+ T cells in about 2011-2019, prior to COVID-19. The protocol was immunoSEQ multiplex PCR, while the TCRdb copy is restricted to in-frame clones and leaves out a portion. The table lists 60,000 to 75,000 clones, approximately 93% of them singletons. Sequencing was carried out using naive CD4+ T cells from PBMCs. Sample subset: naive CD4+ T cells isolated by negative enrichment. The receptor source for this set is a human donor in good health.

The V call is TRBV12-3 or TRBV12-4, the J call TRBJ2-1, with a tentative D call TRBD1 (6 bases). Trimming shortened V by 5 bases and J by 7 bases, and 12 bases separated the two germline ends. CDR3 length equals 13 residues. The CDR3 is CASSPRGGNEQFF. CDR3 sequence (DNA): TGTGCCAGCAGTCCCAGGGGCGGGAATGAGCAGTTCTTC.

Here the CDR3 DNA reads TGTGCCAGCAGTAGTACCAGGCGAGGGGCGGGCCGGACAGAGACCCAGTACTTC. Translated: CASSSTRRGAGRTETQYF. The V call is TRBV28, the J call TRBJ2-5; D is tentatively TRBD1 or TRBD2 (5 bases each). The V and J ends lost 5 bases and 4 bases respectively, with 26 bases between them. CDR1 is MDHEN, CDR2 SYDVKM, per germline. This CDR3 comprises 18 residues.

In this sample, this clone turned up a few times. V usage is TRBV10-3 and J usage is TRBJ1-5; D uncertain. The germline V gene encodes CDR1 ENHRY and CDR2 SYGVKD. The CDR3 is 13 amino acids. Trimming shortened V by 6 bases and J by 5 bases, and 11 bases separated the two germline ends. CDR3 DNA: TGTGCCATCAGGCCCAACTTCGATCAGCCCCAGCATTTT. This encodes CAIRPNFDQPQHF.

J is TRBJ2-1 and V is TRBV4-1; TRBD2 matches 13 bases. J lost 5 bases, V lost 4 bases, and 5 bases had no gene match. The CDR3 contains 16 residues. Germline-derived CDR1 and CDR2 are MGHRA and YSYEKL. The CDR3 here is CASSRTGTSGNNEQFF. The CDR3 DNA is TGCGCCAGCAGCCGGACAGGGACTAGCGGGAACAATGAGCAGTTCTTC.

The chain is built from TRBV28 and TRBJ1-1, with 9 nucleotides matching TRBD1. The CDR3 has 14 residues. The V gene's germline CDR1 is MDHEN and CDR2 SYDVKM. J gave up 3 bases and V 5 bases, and 4 bases lay outside the gene matches. The CDR3 is CASSPGTGHTEAFF. The CDR3 nucleotides read TGTGCCAGCAGTCCAGGGACAGGGCACACTGAAGCTTTCTTT.

The rearrangement joins TRBV24-1 to TRBJ2-2; possibly TRBD1 or TRBD2 for D (5 bases each). The germline V gene has CDR1 KGHDR and CDR2 SFDVKD. Trimming shortened V by 1 base and J by 2 bases, and 16 bases separated the two germline ends. The CDR3 sequence is 18 residues long. In DNA, the CDR3 is TGTGCCACCAGTGATTTCTCCGGGGCAGGCCTTAACACCGGGGAGCTGTTTTTT. Translation: CATSDFSGAGLNTGELFF.

This clone was observed a single time. The rearrangement joins TRBV5-4 to TRBJ2-3; tentatively, D is TRBD1 or TRBD2 (6 bases each). V was clipped by 4 bases and J by 0 bases, with 18 bases between them. CDR1 and CDR2 (germline): SGHNT, YYREEE (reference sequence). CDR3 length: 17 amino acids. The CDR3 spells CASSPGGRWISTDTQYF. CDR3 in DNA: TGTGCCAGCAGCCCCGGGGGCCGGTGGATTAGCACAGATACGCAGTATTTT.

V usage is TRBV2 and J usage is TRBJ2-3, with 12 bases lining up with TRBD2. CDR1 and CDR2 (germline): SNHLY, FYNNEI. Unmatched junction bases numbered 13, after V lost 6 bases and J lost 3 bases. CDR3 length: 18 amino acids. DNA of the CDR3: TGTGCCAGCAGAAACGGGGCTTACGGACTAGCGGGAACAGATACGCAGTATTTT. Its protein is CASRNGAYGLAGTDTQYF.

This sequence joins TRBV12-3 or TRBV12-4 and TRBJ2-5; 7 positions match TRBD1. V gave up 5 bases and J gave up 6 bases; unmatched junction bases: 6. The CDR3 consists of 13 residues. CDR3 in amino acids: CASSRDRTQTQYF. The CDR3 DNA reads as TGTGCCAGCAGTCGGGACAGAACCCAGACCCAGTACTTC.